A selection of T cell receptor beta chains follows, all from one sample in a study of CD8 T cells in ankylosing spondylitis. TCRdb re-derived calls from the 5' RACE reads in MiXCR, one entry per CDR3 protein. The sample holds 150,000 to 200,000 distinct CDR3 sequences; 18% are singletons and the top ten take about 8%. Specimen: blood, either unsorted or a sorted T cell fraction (not recorded which). The source is a male donor with ankylosing spondylitis or in good health (not recorded which). Each CDR3 is given with its conserved first and last residue. Fields, in order: J gene, D gene, CDR3 length, V gene, clone size, CDR3 DNA, CDR3 protein. The D gene is left open where the match is weak. Not all rows give a size; the values are once, few, many and, for expanded clones, a class.

TRBJ1-1 TRBD1 14 TRBV18 - TGTGCCAGCTCCTTGGACAGGTCCCTGTATGGAGCTTTCTTT CASSLDRSLYGAFF
TRBJ1-2 - 14 TRBV29-1 many TGCAGCGTTGAACCGCAGTTAGCTAACTATGGCTACACCTTC CSVEPQLANYGYTF
TRBJ1-1 - 14 TRBV5-1 once TGCGCCAGCAGCTCCAACACCCCGAACACTGAAGCTTTCTTT CASSSNTPNTEAFF
TRBJ1-2 - 12 TRBV24-1 - TGTGCCACCAGTGACGGTAACTATGGCTACACCTTC CATSDGNYGYTF
TRBJ1-5 - 14 TRBV4-2 many TGTGCCAGCAGCCGGGACCAGGGAAGTCAGCCCCAGCATTTT CASSRDQGSQPQHF
TRBJ1-2 - 13 TRBV28 many TGTGCCAGCAGTTTATCTCTCGACTATGGCTACACCTTC CASSLSLDYGYTF
TRBJ2-2 - 16 TRBV18 - TGTGCCAGCTCTTTCGGACCCTACTTGAACACCGGGGAGCTGTTTTTT CASSFGPYLNTGELFF
TRBJ2-1 TRBD1 13 TRBV29-1 many TGCAGCGGTGACAGGGGTTTTGGCAATGAGCAGTTCTTC CSGDRGFGNEQFF
TRBJ2-6 - 20 TRBV5-1 many TGCGCCAGCAGCGGGACGGAGCTCACCGAGCTTCCCTCTGGGGCCAACGTCCTGACTTTC CASSGTELTELPSGANVLTF
TRBJ2-3 TRBD2 16 TRBV7-3 many TGTGCCAGCAGCGCCCAGACTAGCGGAAATAGGGATACGCAGTATTTT CASSAQTSGNRDTQYF
TRBJ2-7 - 13 TRBV12-3/TRBV12-4 - TGTGCCAGTAGTGGTATGGGGTTGGGCGAGCAGTACTTC CASSGMGLGEQYF
TRBJ2-7 - 14 TRBV2 many TGTGCCAGCAGTGGGGCGGTGAACTCCTACGAGCAGTACTTC CASSGAVNSYEQYF
TRBJ2-1 - 14 TRBV5-1 many TGCGCCAGCAGAAGGCTACAGACACACAATGAGCAGTTCTTC CASRRLQTHNEQFF
TRBJ2-5 TRBD1 12 TRBV5-1 - TGCGCCAGCGGGACAGGCCAAGAGACCCAGTACTTC CASGTGQETQYF
TRBJ2-2 TRBD2 15 TRBV7-2 - TGTGCCAGCCTCCCAGGAGCGGGAGTCACCGGGGAGCTGTTTTTT CASLPGAGVTGELFF
TRBJ2-1 TRBD2 14 TRBV20-1 - TGCAGTGCTAGTCGCGGGAGCCCCGGGAATGAGCAGTTCTTC CSASRGSPGNEQFF
TRBJ2-6 - 14 TRBV28 once TGTGCCAGCAGTTACCTCTCTGGGGCCAACGTCCTGACTTTC CASSYLSGANVLTF
TRBJ1-2 TRBD1 14 TRBV27 - TGTGCCAGCAGCCCCGGAGGGGGCGTCTATGGCTACACCTTC CASSPGGGVYGYTF
TRBJ2-3 - 15 TRBV27 many TGTGCCAGCAGTCCGATAGATAGGGACCTAGTAACGCAGTATTTT CASSPIDRDLVTQYF
TRBJ2-5 TRBD1 13 TRBV28 many TGTGCCACCACAGGGGGCTTTGAGGAGACCCAGTACTTC CATTGGFEETQYF
TRBJ2-3 - 12 TRBV29-1 - TGCAGCGTTGAAGGTCAGACAGATACGCAGTATTTT CSVEGQTDTQYF
TRBJ1-6 - 12 TRBV5-1 many TGCGCCAGCAGTCTCGACAGCCTACCCCTCCACTTT CASSLDSLPLHF
TRBJ2-3 - 13 TRBV20-1 many TGCAGTACCCGAAAAACATCTAGAGATACGCAGTATTTT CSTRKTSRDTQYF
TRBJ1-2 - 16 TRBV12-3/TRBV12-4 many TGTGCCAGCAGCCCGGCGGGAGGGGGTAGAATAAATGGCTACACCTTC CASSPAGGGRINGYTF
TRBJ1-1 - 12 TRBV19 many TGTGCCAGTAGGGTACAGCCGGCTGAAGCTTTCTTT CASRVQPAEAFF
TRBJ2-2 TRBD2 15 TRBV29-1 few TGCAGCGCTGTGAATAGCGGGATTAACACCGGGGAGCTGTTTTTT CSAVNSGINTGELFF
TRBJ2-7 - 14 TRBV21-1 few TGTGCCAGCAGCAAGACGACCGGGCCAGAAACTTTTCGCTTC CASSKTTGPETFRF
TRBJ2-1 - 15 TRBV5-1 many TGCGCCAGCAGCTCGTTCCGGAGTTTCTACAATGAGCAGTTCTTC CASSSFRSFYNEQFF
TRBJ2-1 - 15 TRBV6-1 many TGTGCCAGCAGTGCCTCTGGGAACTCCTACAATGAGCAGTTCTTC CASSASGNSYNEQFF
TRBJ2-3 TRBD2 16 TRBV7-9 - TGTGCCAGCAGTCCACCTAGCGGGCGAAACACAGATACGCAGTATTTT CASSPPSGRNTDTQYF
TRBJ1-2 TRBD1 17 TRBV27 - TGTGCCAGCAGTTCCGAGACAGGGGGACGAATGATGGACGGCTACACCTTC CASSSETGGRMMDGYTF
TRBJ2-1 - 14 TRBV20-1 many TGCAGTGCTGGGGCGGCAACCCTGGGCAATGAGCAGTTCTTC CSAGAATLGNEQFF
TRBJ2-3 TRBD1 15 TRBV5-4 - TGTGCCAGCAGAAGCAGGGGGTTTGGCACAGATACGCAGTATTTT CASRSRGFGTDTQYF
TRBJ1-1 - 12 TRBV10-3 many TGTGCCATCAGTGCAATGAACACTGAAGCTTTCTTT CAISAMNTEAFF
TRBJ1-5 - 17 TRBV19 - TGTGCCAGTAGTATAGAACGGGCAGCCAGGGGAGACCAGCCCCAGCATTTT CASSIERAARGDQPQHF
TRBJ2-1 - 15 TRBV5-1 - TGCGCCAGCAGCTTGGTAGGTAGGTTTGGGAATGAGCAGTTCTTC CASSLVGRFGNEQFF
TRBJ2-1 TRBD1 15 TRBV7-2 - TGTGCCAGCAGCCTTCAGGGGGTAAAGGGGAATGAGCAGTTCTTC CASSLQGVKGNEQFF
TRBJ2-1 - 13 TRBV29-1 many TGCAGCGTTTGGGACCCCCAGGGGAATGAGCAGTTCTTC CSVWDPQGNEQFF
TRBJ1-4 - 15 TRBV5-1 many TGCGCCAGCAACTTGGAGATCGGGACAAATGAAAAACTGTTTTTT CASNLEIGTNEKLFF
TRBJ1-2 - 16 TRBV12-3/TRBV12-4 - TGTGCCAGTAGCCCAGGCCAGTCATTCCGTAACTATGGCTACACCTTC CASSPGQSFRNYGYTF
TRBJ1-5 TRBD1 14 TRBV5-1 many TGCGCCAGCAGCTTGTCAGGGGGGGATCAGCCCCAGCATTTT CASSLSGGDQPQHF
TRBJ2-3 TRBD2 15 TRBV5-6 many TGTGCCAGCAGCTTGGACGCGGGAGGCACAGATACGCAGTATTTT CASSLDAGGTDTQYF
TRBJ1-6 TRBD1 13 TRBV5-1 many TGCGCCAGCTGCGACAGGGACGATTCACCCCTCCACTTT CASCDRDDSPLHF
TRBJ2-5 TRBD2 17 TRBV10-3 many TGTGCCATCAGTGAGTCGACTCTAGCGGGAGGATGGGAGACCCAGTACTTC CAISESTLAGGWETQYF
TRBJ2-1 TRBD1 13 TRBV19 - TGTGCCAGTAGCGGGACAGGGCGCAATGAGCAGTTCTTC CASSGTGRNEQFF
TRBJ2-4 TRBD2 16 TRBV12-3/TRBV12-4 many TGTGCCAGCGGAGGGACTAGCGGGAGGGCCTGGAACATTCAGTACTTC CASGGTSGRAWNIQYF
TRBJ2-1 - 14 TRBV11-2 - TGTGCCAGCAGCTTAGATGGGGTGAGGGGAGAGCAGTTCTTC CASSLDGVRGEQFF
TRBJ2-3 TRBD2 15 TRBV28 few TGTGCCAGCAGCCAGCCGGGACTAGTCACAGATACGCAGTATTTT CASSQPGLVTDTQYF
TRBJ2-7 TRBD2 17 TRBV6-2/TRBV6-3 - TGTGCCAGCAGGAAATATCCCCAGAGCGGGAGCGGCTACGAGCAGTACTTC CASRKYPQSGSGYEQYF
TRBJ2-7 - 18 TRBV5-1 many TGCGCCAGCAGCACCGGGACAGGGGGCACTAGCGGGAGTAACGAGCAGTACTTC CASSTGTGGTSGSNEQYF
TRBJ2-4 - 12 TRBV2 - TGTGCCAGCAGACCTGCGGGAAACATTCAGTACTTC CASRPAGNIQYF
TRBJ1-2 - 13 TRBV12-3/TRBV12-4 many TGTGCCAGCAGACACAGGGAGGAGTATGGCTACACCTTC CASRHREEYGYTF
TRBJ2-5 TRBD2 16 TRBV6-1 few TGTGCCAGCAGCCTCAACGTTCTAGCGGGCCAAGAGACCCAGTACTTC CASSLNVLAGQETQYF
TRBJ1-1 - 12 TRBV5-1 - TGCGTCAGCAGCTTTGGGAACACTGAAGCTTTCTTT CVSSFGNTEAFF
TRBJ2-1 - 11 TRBV7-8 many TGTGCCAGCAGCCGCCGGGATGAGCAGTTCTTC CASSRRDEQFF
TRBJ1-1 - 12 TRBV15 many TGTGCCACCAGCAAGCATGGGCTCGAAGCTTTCTTT CATSKHGLEAFF
TRBJ2-5 - 14 TRBV20-1 - TGCAGTGCTAGGAGTCCTGCTAGCTTCGAGACCCAGTACTTC CSARSPASFETQYF